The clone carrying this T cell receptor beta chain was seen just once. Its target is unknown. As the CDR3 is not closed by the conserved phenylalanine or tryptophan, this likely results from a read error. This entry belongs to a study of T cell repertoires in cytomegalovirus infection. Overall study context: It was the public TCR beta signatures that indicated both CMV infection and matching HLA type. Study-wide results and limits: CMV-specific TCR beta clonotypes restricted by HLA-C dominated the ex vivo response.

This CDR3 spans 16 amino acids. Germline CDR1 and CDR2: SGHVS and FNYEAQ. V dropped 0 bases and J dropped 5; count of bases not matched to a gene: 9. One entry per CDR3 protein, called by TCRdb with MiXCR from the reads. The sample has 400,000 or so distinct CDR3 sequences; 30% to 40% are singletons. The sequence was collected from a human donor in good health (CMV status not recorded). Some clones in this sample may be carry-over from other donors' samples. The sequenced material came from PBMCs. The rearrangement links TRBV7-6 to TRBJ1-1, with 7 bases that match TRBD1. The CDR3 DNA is TGTGCCAGCAGCTTAGCGCCCAGGGGGGGGAGAACTGAAGCTTTCTAT. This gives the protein CASSLAPRGGRTEAFY.